The clone carrying this TCR beta chain has more than one count but fewer than ten. With a much larger clone just one base away, this may be a read error. This specimen comes from a study of blood T cells in healthy people across ages. CDR3 length: 16 amino acids. PCR was performed a second time for about 6 to 12 cycles using a sample-barcoded 5' primer and a J-beta primer mix. Every cDNA molecule bore a tag from a template-switch adaptor containing 12 random nucleotides. TCRdb reprocessed the 5' RACE reads via MiXCR and lists one record per CDR3 protein. The data hold some 1.5 million distinct CDR3 sequences, with over 25% observed a single time.

V usage is TRBV12-3 or TRBV12-4 and J usage is TRBJ2-1; 10 bases are a match to TRBD2. What was sequenced was blood. This TCR was recovered from a woman in her 30s in good health. In DNA form, the CDR3 reads TGTGTCAGCAGTTTGAGGGCTAGCGGGAGTCACAATGAGCAGTTCTTC. It specifies CVSSLRASGSHNEQFF.